Listed below are T cell receptor beta chains from one sample, sequenced in a study of CD8+ T cells in alopecia areata. Only in-frame clones appear in the TCRdb table, and some are missing; sequencing was by immunoSEQ multiplex PCR. Here the sample spans fewer than 350,000 clones, 58% being singletons. The source was CD4+ T cells sorted from blood, collected at week 24, from a patient treated with tofacitinib. These receptors all come from a human donor with alopecia areata. Each CDR3 is given without its conserved first and last residue.

j_call: TRBJ2-7
v_call: TRBV30
cdr3_aa: AWSVLGQGAGEQY

j_call: TRBJ1-2
v_call: TRBV4-1
cdr3_aa: ASSLPPPGQGYGYT

j_call: TRBJ2-7
v_call: TRBV5-1
cdr3_aa: ASSSGATTSYEQY

j_call: TRBJ1-5
v_call: TRBV4-1
cdr3_aa: ASSQEYRGPANNQPQH

j_call: TRBJ1-1
v_call: TRBV20-1
cdr3_aa: SAREGTEAF

j_call: TRBJ1-1
v_call: TRBV7-2
cdr3_aa: ASSLAAGQLAF

j_call: TRBJ1-1
v_call: TRBV30
cdr3_aa: AWDRGNTEAF

j_call: TRBJ2-7
v_call: TRBV7-2
cdr3_aa: ASSGKPKGSYEQY

j_call: TRBJ1-2
v_call: TRBV25-1
cdr3_aa: ASSESWSNGYT

j_call: TRBJ2-7
v_call: TRBV30
cdr3_aa: AWSVRSDYEQY

j_call: TRBJ1-1
v_call: TRBV28
cdr3_aa: ASSQSPGTEAF

j_call: TRBJ2-1
v_call: TRBV7-9
cdr3_aa: ASSLKVVVGQF

j_call: TRBJ2-5
v_call: TRBV13
cdr3_aa: ASSLWEGETQY

j_call: TRBJ2-7
v_call: TRBV30
cdr3_aa: AWSVKGVGEQY

j_call: TRBJ1-2
v_call: TRBV2
cdr3_aa: ASSTSPTGYGYT

j_call: TRBJ1-6
v_call: TRBV14
cdr3_aa: ASSYGQGTVSPLH

j_call: TRBJ2-7
v_call: TRBV27
cdr3_aa: ASSLSRLYYEQY

j_call: TRBJ2-1
v_call: TRBV2
cdr3_aa: ASSETEFGEQF

j_call: TRBJ1-2
v_call: TRBV27
cdr3_aa: ASSSSVGYGYT

j_call: TRBJ2-7
v_call: TRBV7-9
cdr3_aa: ASSSGVSAYYEQY

j_call: TRBJ2-3
v_call: TRBV30
cdr3_aa: AWSGTGSADTQY

j_call: TRBJ2-5
v_call: TRBV28
cdr3_aa: ASSHPVTQETQY

j_call: TRBJ2-5
v_call: TRBV5-1
cdr3_aa: ASSWVQGSQETQY

j_call: TRBJ2-5
v_call: TRBV4-1
cdr3_aa: ASSLGTAKETQY

j_call: TRBJ1-2
v_call: TRBV29-1
cdr3_aa: SVPPHPRQAYGYT

j_call: TRBJ1-2
v_call: TRBV6-5
cdr3_aa: ASSDYLGYT

j_call: TRBJ2-2
v_call: TRBV6-4
cdr3_aa: ASSEQRGPGELF

j_call: TRBJ2-3
v_call: TRBV7-2
cdr3_aa: ASTRTSGGGGDTQY

j_call: TRBJ2-3
v_call: TRBV29-1
cdr3_aa: SVESGDTQY

j_call: TRBJ1-2
v_call: TRBV29-1
cdr3_aa: SVWRAADYGYT

j_call: TRBJ2-7
v_call: TRBV6-5
cdr3_aa: ASSYSRGQGKNEQY

j_call: TRBJ2-7
v_call: TRBV29-1
cdr3_aa: SAGDRSYEQY

j_call: TRBJ2-3
v_call: TRBV10-3
cdr3_aa: AISEGEDTQY

j_call: TRBJ2-3
v_call: TRBV25-1
cdr3_aa: ATWTVSNTQY

j_call: TRBJ2-6
v_call: TRBV5-4
cdr3_aa: ASSFLAGPSGANVLT

j_call: TRBJ1-2
v_call: TRBV5-1
cdr3_aa: ASSGTTKSYGYT

j_call: TRBJ2-3
v_call: TRBV6-5
cdr3_aa: ASGEGTQY

j_call: TRBJ2-1
v_call: TRBV29-1
cdr3_aa: SVDRTGQF

j_call: TRBJ2-5
v_call: TRBV5-4
cdr3_aa: ASSFPFSGGLQETQY

j_call: TRBJ1-1
v_call: TRBV29-1
cdr3_aa: SVTTGGTEAF

j_call: TRBJ1-1
v_call: TRBV23-1
cdr3_aa: ASSHRRSETVNTEAF

j_call: TRBJ2-5
v_call: TRBV29-1
cdr3_aa: SVDRGRETQY

j_call: TRBJ2-3
v_call: TRBV7-9
cdr3_aa: ASSPRELTGGTDTQY

j_call: TRBJ2-3
v_call: TRBV29-1
cdr3_aa: SVVGTGVSTDTQY

j_call: TRBJ2-5
v_call: TRBV5-1
cdr3_aa: ASSLLGNDQETQY

j_call: TRBJ2-5
v_call: TRBV7-9
cdr3_aa: ASSLKGTGNRRETQY

j_call: TRBJ2-4
v_call: TRBV14
cdr3_aa: ASSQGTGGGSIQY

j_call: TRBJ2-4
v_call: TRBV2
cdr3_aa: ASSEAGVTAHIQY

j_call: TRBJ1-5
v_call: TRBV5-1
cdr3_aa: ASRPGAESNQPQH

j_call: TRBJ2-3
v_call: TRBV5-5
cdr3_aa: ASSLESRGSTDTQY

j_call: TRBJ1-4
v_call: TRBV30
cdr3_aa: ACPGQGDLKLF

j_call: TRBJ2-1
v_call: TRBV7-8
cdr3_aa: ASSRSGGAYNEQF